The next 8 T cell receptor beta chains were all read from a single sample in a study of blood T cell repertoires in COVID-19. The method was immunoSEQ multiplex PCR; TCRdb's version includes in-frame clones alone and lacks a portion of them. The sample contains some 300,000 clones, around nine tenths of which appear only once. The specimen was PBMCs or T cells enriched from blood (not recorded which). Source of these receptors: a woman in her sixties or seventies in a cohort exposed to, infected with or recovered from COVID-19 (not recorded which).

The CDR3, as DNA: TGTGCCAGCAGGTCGGGACTAGCGGGAGTAGTGGGTGTAGAGCAGTTCTTC. It encodes CASRSGLAGVVGVEQFF. The chain is built from TRBV2 and TRBJ2-1; 14 bases are shared with TRBD2. This CDR3 is 17 amino acids long. Germline CDR1 SNHLY, CDR2 FYNNEI. The ends lost 6 bases at V and 10 bases at J; junction bases unmatched: 14.

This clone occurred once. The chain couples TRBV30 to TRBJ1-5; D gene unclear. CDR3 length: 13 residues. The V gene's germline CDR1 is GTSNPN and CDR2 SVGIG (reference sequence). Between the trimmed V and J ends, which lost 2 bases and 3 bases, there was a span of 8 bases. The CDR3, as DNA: TGTGCCTGGAGTAGACACCTCAATCAGCCCCAGCATTTT. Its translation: CAWSRHLNQPQHF.

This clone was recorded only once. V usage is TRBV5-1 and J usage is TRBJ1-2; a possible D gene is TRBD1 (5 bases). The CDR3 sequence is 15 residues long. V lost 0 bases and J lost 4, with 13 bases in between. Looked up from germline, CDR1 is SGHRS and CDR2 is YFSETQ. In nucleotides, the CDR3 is TGCGCCAGCAGCTTGGCCTCAGGGATCAGCTATGGCTACACCTTC. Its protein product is CASSLASGISYGYTF.

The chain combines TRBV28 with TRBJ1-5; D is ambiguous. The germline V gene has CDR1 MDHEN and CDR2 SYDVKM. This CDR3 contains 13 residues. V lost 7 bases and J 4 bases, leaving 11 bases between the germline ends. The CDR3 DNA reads TGTGCCAGCATGGCAGGCCTAAATCAGCCCCAGCATTTT. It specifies CASMAGLNQPQHF.

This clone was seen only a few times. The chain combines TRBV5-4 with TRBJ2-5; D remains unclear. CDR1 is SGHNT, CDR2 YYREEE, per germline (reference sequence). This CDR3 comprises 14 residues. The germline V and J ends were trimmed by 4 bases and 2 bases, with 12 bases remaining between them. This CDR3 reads CASSTTTGQETQYF. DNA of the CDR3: TGTGCCAGCAGCACTACGACTGGACAAGAGACCCAGTACTTC.

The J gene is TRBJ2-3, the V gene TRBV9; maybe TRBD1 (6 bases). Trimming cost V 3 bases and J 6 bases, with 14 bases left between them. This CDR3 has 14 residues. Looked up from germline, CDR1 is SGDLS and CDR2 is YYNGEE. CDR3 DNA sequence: TGTGCCAGCAGCGCGGGACACCCCGCGGATACGCAGTATTTT. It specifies CASSAGHPADTQYF. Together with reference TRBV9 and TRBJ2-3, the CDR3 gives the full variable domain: DSGVTQTPKHLITATGQRVTLRCSPRSGDLSVYWYQQSLDQGLQFLIQYYNGEERAKGNILERFSAQQFPDLHSELNLSSLELGDSALYFCASSAGHPADTQYFGPGTRLTVL.

DNA of the CDR3: TGTGCCACCAGCCCGGGACAGGGCTACGAGCAGTACTTC. Protein sequence: CATSPGQGYEQYF. This chain joins TRBV15 and TRBJ2-7; 9 bases align to TRBD1. CDR1 is LNHNV and CDR2 is YYDKDF in the germline V gene (reference sequence). The CDR3 extends over 13 amino acids. V shed 5 bases, J shed 3 bases, and the junction held 2 bases outside the gene matches.

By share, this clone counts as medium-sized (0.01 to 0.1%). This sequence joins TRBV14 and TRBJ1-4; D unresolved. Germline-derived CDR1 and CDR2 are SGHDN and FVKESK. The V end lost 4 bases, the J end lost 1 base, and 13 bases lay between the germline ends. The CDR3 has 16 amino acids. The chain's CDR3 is CASSPSGRGTNEKLFF. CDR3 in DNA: TGTGCCAGCAGCCCAAGCGGGCGGGGAACTAATGAAAAACTGTTTTTT.